This TCR beta chain was profiled in a study of cytomegalovirus exposure and HLA in healthy donors. PCR used 60 Vbeta primers and 13 Jbeta primers. The data were produced by immunoSEQ multiplex PCR, yet TCRdb's version contains in-frame clones alone and is incomplete. The repertoire holds some 150,000 clones, approximately 82% seen once, with under 2% in the top ten. The ends were cut back, 4 bases at V and 2 bases at J, with 11 bases in the middle. The germline CDR1 and CDR2 sequences are SQVTM and ANQGSEA. There are 13 residues in the CDR3. V is TRBV29-1 and J is TRBJ2-5; the D is unclear. Material: PBMCs. The receptor was derived from a woman in her thirties or forties in good health and CMV-seronegative. The CDR3 nucleotides are TGCAGCGTTGGCCAGGTCATACAAGAGACCCAGTACTTC. Translating gives CSVGQVIQETQYF.